This note documents a single T cell receptor (beta chain) sequence. No antigen is known for it. These data originate in a study of identical twins. Findings of the study overall: There was an excess of low generation probability in the out-of-frame alpha sequences that twins shared.

CDR3 length equals 12 residues. Germline V gene lookup returns CDR1 SGHVS and CDR2 FQNEAQ. V dropped 5 bases and J dropped 2 bases, with 7 bases sitting between them. A universal primer site was incorporated via template switching, and the cDNA contained unique molecular identifiers. TCRdb reprocessed the 5' RACE reads via MiXCR and lists one record per CDR3 protein. There are over 600,000 distinct CDR3 sequences in the sample; 21% occur only once, and 4% to 5.5% lies in the top ten. The data were also submitted as part of a second study, on T cells expressing NK-cell markers. That source notes: Obtained from sorted CD3+CD56+NKG2C+, CD3+CD56+NKG2C- and CD3+CD56-NKG2C+ T cells were the TCR beta repertoires. Sequencing covered eight donors, seven HCMV-seropositive and one seronegative.

This TCR was recovered from a woman aged 18-29 years in good health. The sample was PBMCs. This chain connects TRBV7-8 to TRBJ2-7; D call uncertain. CDR3: CASSVVAYEQYF. CDR3 sequence (DNA): TGTGCCAGCAGCGTCGTAGCCTACGAGCAGTACTTC.